This is a list of T cell receptor beta chains from one sample in a study of metastatic and nonmetastatic thyroid tumors. TCRdb reanalyzed the PCR reads via MiXCR. Found here are about 38,000 clones, roughly a quarter of them singletons; the top ten hold around 9.5%. The sequencing sample was made of blood. Receptor source: a female donor with papillary thyroid cancer or a benign thyroid nodule (not recorded which). Some clones in this sample may be carry-over from other donors' samples. The CDR3 runs from the conserved cysteine through the conserved F or W. D genes are given only for firm matches. Clone sizes are given selectively: once, few, many, or a class where the clone is expanded.

size	D	V	J	DNA	CDR3
many	TRBD2	TRBV11-1	TRBJ2-3	TGTGCCAGCAGCCAGCTAGCGGGGGCGCGCACAGATACGCAGTACTTT	CASSQLAGARTDTQYF
.	.	TRBV7-2	TRBJ1-1	TGTGCCAGCAGCTCCCGGACAGTGGGAGCTACTGAAGCTTTCTTT	CASSSRTVGATEAFF
.	.	TRBV7-3	TRBJ1-4	TGTGCCAGCAGCATCACAGGTTTCGTTAATGAAAAACTGTTTTTT	CASSITGFVNEKLFF
.	.	TRBV11-1	TRBJ1-2	TGTGCCAGCAGCTTAGCAGCCCCAGTCGGGACCGCCGCCCTAAGCTTC	CASSLAAPVGTAALSF
medium-sized	.	TRBV28	TRBJ1-1	TGTGCCAGCACCTTCCAAGGGGGAAACACTGAAGCTTTCTTT	CASTFQGGNTEAFF
many	TRBD2	TRBV5-1	TRBJ2-7	TGCGCCAGCAGCTCGAGCGGGACTTTCGAGCAGTACTTC	CASSSSGTFEQYF
many	.	TRBV5-5	TRBJ2-5	TGTGCCAGCAGCACGGGGCACGAGGGGTTGGGAGAGACCCAGTACTTC	CASSTGHEGLGETQYF
.	TRBD1	TRBV6-1	TRBJ2-7	TGTGCCAGCAGTGAAGCTCGCCTTGGACAGGTTCCTCACGAGCAGTACTTC	CASSEARLGQVPHEQYF
.	.	TRBV30	TRBJ2-3	TGTTCCTGGAGTGTACCTGGAGGGACTCAGTATTTT	CSWSVPGGTQYF
many	.	TRBV4-1	TRBJ2-3	TGCGCCAGCAGCCAAGGGATCGGCGGAACTAGCACAGATACGCAGTATTTT	CASSQGIGGTSTDTQYF
many	.	TRBV3-1	TRBJ2-3	TGTGCCAGTTCAACAGGGTTGGGAAAAGATACGCAGTATTTT	CASSTGLGKDTQYF
medium-sized	.	TRBV30	TRBJ2-5	TGTGCCTGGAGTGAGACGGCGGGGCGGACCCAGTACTTC	CAWSETAGRTQYF
medium-sized	TRBD2	TRBV6-1	TRBJ2-7	TGTGCCAGGCCGGGGGGCTCCTACGAGCAGTACTTC	CARPGGSYEQYF